This record concerns one TCR beta chain sequence. As yet, its antigen is unknown. This sample is drawn from a study of cytomegalovirus exposure and HLA in healthy donors. Overall study results and limits: In vitro experiments confirmed that a few CMV-associated chains were specific for CMV antigens. Later analysis suggested links between common viral pathogens and several top significant clusters.

In the PCR, 60 Vbeta and 13 Jbeta primers were used. Original handling: Around 83 million unique TCR beta chains, 9 million to 14 million shared, were counted in a later analysis. Measured with immunoSEQ multiplex PCR; TCRdb has only the in-frame clones, and not every one. V and J calls and clone size are those listed in that table; D and trimming were worked out from the DNA. The sample comprises more than 100,000 clones, roughly 80% of which are singletons, and 2.5% to 3.5% rests with the top ten. The sample was PBMCs. This clonotype originated in a woman in her 40s in good health and CMV-seropositive.

The CDR3 DNA reads TGTGCCAGCTCACGGGGGACTAGCGGGGGGCTATACGAGCAGTACTTC. Translation: CASSRGTSGGLYEQYF. The chain has TRBV18 and TRBJ2-7; 15 nucleotides align to TRBD2. Germline-derived CDR1 and CDR2 are KGHSH and LQKENI. With V trimmed by 4 bases and J by 4 bases, 5 bases remained unmatched. CDR3 size: 16 residues.